Listed below are T cell receptor beta chains from one sample, sequenced in a study of Tregs in tolerant kidney transplant recipients. Sequencing was performed with immunoSEQ multiplex PCR; in TCRdb, only in-frame clones are kept and a portion is missing. The sample records some 70,000 clones, 84% being singletons. Input material: CD4+ T cells from blood. The receptors originated from a human donor in good health. The CDR3 runs from the conserved cysteine through the conserved F or W. Size is stated for part of the rows, as once, few or many counts, or as a class when the clone is expanded.

>TRBV18|TRBJ2-1|.|15
CASSPTLSSYNEQFF
>TRBV11-3|TRBJ1-2|medium-sized|16
CASSFRDRDSLSRYTF
>TRBV9|TRBJ2-3|.|15
CASSVGLAVTNTQYF
>TRBV5-1|TRBJ2-7|.|16
CASSLDFVYSSYEQYF
>TRBV11-2|TRBJ2-7|.|17
CASSLGLVGKRSYEQYF
>TRBV6-6|TRBJ2-7|once|14
CASRTSGISYEQYF
>TRBV4-1|TRBJ2-3|.|17
CASSQRLAGGHTDTQYF
>TRBV10-3|TRBJ1-3|.|14
CAIAGNNPGNTIYF
>TRBV2|TRBJ2-3|.|13
CASSAGAGDTQYF
>TRBV11-2|TRBJ1-2|.|13
CASSLGGPGGYTF
>TRBV18|TRBJ1-2|.|15
CASSWNRQGGSGYTF
>TRBV7-6|TRBJ2-3|.|14
CASSLDWASDTQYF
>TRBV6-6|TRBJ1-5|.|14
CASSYGQGGQPQHF
>TRBV6-1|TRBJ1-5|once|14
CASSGQGSNQPQHF
>TRBV6-5|TRBJ2-2|.|14
CASSYAPNTGELFF
>TRBV7-9|TRBJ2-7|once|13
CASSLDRAYEQYF
>TRBV6-1|TRBJ1-2|.|14
CASSVAGGDYGYTF
>TRBV2|TRBJ2-1|.|22
CASSAPRSGTGKRAFSYNEQFF
>TRBV7-6|TRBJ2-1|.|15
CASSHTLNSYNEQFF
>TRBV6-5|TRBJ1-4|once|13
CASREPGREKLFF
>TRBV30|TRBJ2-7|.|12
CAWSATGGEQYF
>TRBV5-4|TRBJ2-3|.|16
CASSPGAGRGTDTQYF
>TRBV27|TRBJ2-7|.|15
CASSPTGGRLYEQYF
>TRBV6-6|TRBJ1-2|.|15
CASSYSIGGGYGYTF
>TRBV5-8|TRBJ2-3|.|17
CASSPDGTGSHTDTQYF
>TRBV18|TRBJ1-3|.|17
CASSPPGAGASGNTIYF
>TRBV6-4|TRBJ2-6|.|16
CASSGVAGSGANVLTF
>TRBV4-1|TRBJ1-2|.|16
CASSQSPTAKVYGYTF
>TRBV19|TRBJ1-1|.|15
CASSIDFHRGTEAFF
>TRBV4-3|TRBJ1-1|.|15
CASSQDFGTGDGAFF
>TRBV9|TRBJ2-1|.|15
CASSPQGMVYNEQFF
>TRBV7-2|TRBJ1-2|medium-sized|14
CASSLAWGNYGYTF
>TRBV6-5|TRBJ1-1|.|12
CASSYGTTEAFF
>TRBV7-8|TRBJ2-7|.|14
CASSQTSGGNEQYF
>TRBV5-6|TRBJ2-1|.|16
CASTREAGGLYNEQFF
>TRBV7-6|TRBJ2-1|.|16
CASSSRGTSGYNEQFF
>TRBV12-5|TRBJ1-6|.|13
CASGLSGGNTLHF
>TRBV27|TRBJ1-2|few|15
CASSLSSGSGWGYTF
>TRBV9|TRBJ2-1|.|15
CASSALGQGYNEQFF
>TRBV6-6|TRBJ2-4|.|14
CASSRGDRGNIQYF
>TRBV9|TRBJ1-1|.|14
CASSVVVGTEEAFF
>TRBV4-3|TRBJ2-3|many|16
CASSRDPAGGGDTQYF
>TRBV14|TRBJ1-2|.|14
CASSPLSANYGYTF
>TRBV28|TRBJ1-2|.|12
CASRKNRGGYTF
>TRBV7-2|TRBJ1-1|few|15
CASSLAAASNTEAFF
>TRBV9|TRBJ1-2|.|14
CASSSRQGSYGYTF
>TRBV29-1|TRBJ2-1|.|13
CSVEAYGWDEQFF
>TRBV7-9|TRBJ1-4|.|15
CASSLPLATNEKLFF
>TRBV4-1|TRBJ1-2|few|13
CASSQGTGSGYTF
>TRBV6-6|TRBJ2-4|.|15
CASSYRPLAKNIQYF
>TRBV19|TRBJ1-4|.|14
CASSRQVLNEKLFF
>TRBV11-3|TRBJ2-1|.|11
CASSLGVEQFF
>TRBV5-1|TRBJ2-2|.|15
CASSYWTTNTGELFF
>TRBV4-3|TRBJ2-7|.|15
CASSQEWTSSYEQYF
>TRBV7-8|TRBJ2-3|.|18
CASSYGLAGGHSTDTQYF
>TRBV7-9|TRBJ2-7|.|12
CASSLAHREQYF